This TCR beta chain was recovered during a study of T-cell reconstitution after alpha-beta-depleted transplantation in children. Unique molecular identifiers were incorporated into the prepared TCRbeta library. TCRdb analysed the PCR reads with MiXCR anew, one entry per CDR3 protein. The sample records 7,000 to 9,500 distinct CDR3 sequences, about 30% being singletons. Looked up from germline, CDR1 is SGDLS and CDR2 is YYNGEE. The ends were cut back, 0 bases at V and 14 bases at J, with 9 bases in the middle. The CDR3 is 12 amino acids. The table lists this clonotype with many counts. The clonotype comes from a boy younger than two who had a stem cell transplant for SCID, so the T cells may come from the graft donor. The material was peripheral blood, obtained 60 days after TCRalphabeta/CD19-depleted stem cell transplant. The rearrangement uses TRBV9 and TRBJ1-6; no clear D gene. The CDR3 bases are TGTGCCAGCAGCGTAGGCGGGATGGCCCTCCACTTT. This encodes CASSVGGMALHF.